This TCR beta chain emerged from a study of T cells in localized non-small cell lung cancer. Concerning this clone: What it recognizes is unknown.

TCRdb keeps only in-frame clones here, not all; method: immunoSEQ multiplex PCR. The sample carries 30,000 to 40,000 clones, roughly 87% recorded once. The germline V gene encodes CDR1 SGDLS and CDR2 YYNGEE. This CDR3 comprises 14 residues. Deletions cut 0 bases from V and 0 bases from J, with 6 bases between. Regarding the study as a whole: Higher blood T cell density went with longer overall survival. Sequence data derive from only one tumor region, so heterogeneity remains possible.

The chain is built from TRBV9 and TRBJ1-1; D unresolved. The TCR was taken from an older male donor with stage III squamous cell lung carcinoma. The source material was peripheral blood, sampled before any cancer treatment. The CDR3 region is CASSVDPMNTEAFF. Written as DNA, the CDR3 is TGTGCCAGCAGCGTAGACCCTATGAACACTGAAGCTTTCTTT. Complete variable domain (other parts from reference TRBV9 and TRBJ1-1): DSGVTQTPKHLITATGQRVTLRCSPRSGDLSVYWYQQSLDQGLQFLIQYYNGEERAKGNILERFSAQQFPDLHSELNLSSLELGDSALYFCASSVDPMNTEAFFGQGTRLTVV.